The T cell receptor (beta chain) described here comes from a study of CD8+ T cells in alopecia areata (dated by TCRdb to 2016 to 2019). With regard to the full study: The treated patients, all with moderate-to-severe alopecia areata, were enrolled in an open-label pilot trial of oral tofacitinib given at 5 to 10 mg twice daily. The study used high-throughput TCRbeta sequencing to examine T cell clonal expansion in alopecia areata, in both the C3H/HeJ mouse model and human patients. Biopsies were taken from tofacitinib-treated patients at baseline and again at 4 and 24 weeks into treatment, and several of those patients also had a later scalp biopsy. Patients stayed on tofacitinib for 6 to 18 months and then had 6 months of follow-up off drug so that delayed response and recurrence could be assessed. Amplification of TCRbeta CDR3 regions was done by immunoSEQ multiplex PCR using 35 Vbeta forward primers and 13 Jbeta reverse primers. For the treated patients, the SALT score, which quantifies what percentage of scalp surface area is affected, served as the measure of disease severity. Scalp tissue and sorted CD4+ and CD8+ peripheral blood T cells from patchy and totalis/universalis alopecia areata patients and from healthy controls were covered by human TCRbeta sequencing. Scalp clonality was compared across normal scalp (n=4), patchy alopecia areata scalp (n=8), and alopecia totalis/universalis scalp (n=8). RNA was obtained with the PAXgene miRNA kit for fixed scalp, the miRNeasy kit for PBMCs, and the RNeasy kit for mouse skin.

This clone has a handful of counts. Its antigen has not been determined. It has no much larger one-base neighbor in the sample; base qualities were not kept. The full study reports these points: Because the treated cohort was small and included a single nonresponder, larger studies are needed to assess links between baseline CD8+ expansion and response. TCR sequences shared between patients were less clear than in mice, possibly partly because of HLA diversity in the patient population. With tofacitinib, both scalp clonality and the number of expanded CD8+ clones among the top 100 scalp clones went down significantly. Many expanded lesional clones persisted in scalp and blood during tofacitinib treatment, which may partly explain relapse after stopping treatment. Unlike mouse skin, where gammadelta T cells dominate, normal human skin contains resident alphabeta T cells that get sequenced too, which complicates analysis of the scalp TCR repertoire. Compared with normal scalp, lesional scalp had higher clonality and more expanded CD8+ clones, particularly in alopecia totalis/universalis, a pattern that suggests antigenic drive.

Read against the paper, the sample's time point label means: around 22 weeks on oral tofacitinib. The label giving this sample's treatment or condition can be read as: oral pan-JAK inhibitor, 5-10 mg twice daily. Lesional scalp punch biopsies and peripheral blood were collected from alopecia areata patients. PBMCs were isolated by density centrifugation and stained for CD3, CD4 and CD8, and CD4+ and CD8+ T cells were sorted on a FACSAria. CDR1 and CDR2 are drawn from the germline V gene: KGHSH, LQKENI. Taken from cysteine to phenylalanine, the CDR3 has 14 residues. The only DNA kept is the CDR3, 42 bases in frame from the first base. V is pruned by 3 bases and J by 1 base, leaving 0 bases of the junction without a gene match. The library was built by means of the immunoSEQ multiplex PCR assay. For TCR sequencing, RNA was extracted from every sample and reverse transcribed into cDNA to serve as template. First-strand cDNA was synthesized using SuperScript III with a 2:1 mix of oligo-dT and random hexamers. A synthetic immune receptor repertoire was used to assess amplification bias, and residual bias was removed computationally. The study's own analysis went as follows. After raw reads were preprocessed to remove errors, the CDR3 was defined following IMGT conventions as running from the conserved cysteine to phenylalanine. To get clonality, Shannon entropy was normalized by log2 of the number of productive unique TCRs and the result was subtracted from 1. CD4 or CD8 identity of scalp clones was inferred by cross-referencing scalp TCRbeta sequences with sorted blood CD4 and CD8 repertoires. The clones in this table, taken by TCRdb from immuneACCESS, are in-frame only. Not every clone is retained; where verified, under half of the shortfall comes from an unresolved V gene, and the cause of the rest is unknown. That table furnishes V, J and clone size, whereas the DNA furnished D and trimming. The sample contains around 200,000 clones, about 60% of them found a single time. Together, the top ten hold roughly 13% of the sample.

This sample comprised CD8+ T cells sorted from blood, obtained at week 24, from a patient treated with tofacitinib. This clonotype was obtained from a human donor with alopecia areata. The V and J genes are TRBV18 and TRBJ2-7, with 10 central nucleotides matching TRBD1. The CDR3 protein is CASSPGQGSYEQYF. The DNA sequence follows: TGTGCCAGCTCACCGGGACAGGGGTCCTACGAGCAGTACTTC.